The next 10 T cell receptor beta chains were all read from a single sample in a study of T-cell memory formation after mild COVID-19. TCRdb re-analysed the 5' RACE reads in MiXCR, keeping a single row per CDR3 protein. This sample has some 250,000 distinct CDR3 sequences, with about a sixth found just once. The sample taken for sequencing was PBMCs or a T cell subset sorted from them (not recorded which). The receptors were sampled from a man aged 18 to 30 who had mild COVID-19 (a few samples of this study predate the infection). Cell type and time point are not known.

This clonotype has a handful of counts. This chain joins TRBV7-9 and TRBJ2-7; D is unclear. This CDR3 comprises 15 residues. Trimming removed 5 bases at V and 4 bases at J, with 18 bases between. CDR1 SEHNR and CDR2 FQNEAQ come from the germline V gene (reference sequence). The CDR3 protein is CASSPAGQEIYEQYF. The CDR3 DNA sequence: TGTGCCAGCAGCCCCGCAGGTCAAGAAATATACGAGCAGTACTTC.

The rearrangement joins TRBV5-1 to TRBJ2-1; unclear D gene. This CDR3 is 14 amino acids long. Germline CDR1 and CDR2: SGHRS and YFSETQ. Trimming left V 0 bases short and J 7 bases short, with 11 bases between. This CDR3 reads CASSLGQQRNEQFF. For the CDR3, the DNA is TGCGCCAGCAGCTTGGGACAACAACGAAATGAGCAGTTCTTC.

V gene TRBV7-2 combines with J gene TRBJ2-3; unclear D gene. Germline V gene data show CDR1 as SGHTA and CDR2 as FQGNSA. This CDR3 contains 12 residues. V lost 2 bases and J lost 7, with 7 bases in between. CDR3 DNA: TGTGCCAGCAGCTTAAACCGGAATACGCAGTATTTT. Its protein is CASSLNRNTQYF. The complete variable domain, with remaining parts taken from reference TRBV7-2 and TRBJ2-3, reads GAGVSQSPSNKVTEKGKDVELRCDPISGHTALYWYRQSLGQGLEFLIYFQGNSAPDKSGLPSDRFSAERTGGSVSTLTIQRTQQEDSAVYLCASSLNRNTQYFGPGTRLTVL.

V and J are TRBV20-1 and TRBJ1-6; no definite D call. Germline V gives CDR1 DFQATT, CDR2 SNEGSKA (reference sequence). The CDR3 is made up of 13 amino acids. The V and J ends lost 0 bases and 8 bases respectively, with 8 bases between them. CDR3 region: CSARDSFDSPLHF. DNA of the CDR3: TGCAGTGCTAGAGATTCCTTCGATTCACCCCTCCACTTT.

The rearrangement uses TRBV3-1 and TRBJ1-1; tentatively, D is TRBD1 (6 bases). Germline V gives CDR1 LGHDT, CDR2 YNNKEL (reference sequence). V gave up 4 bases and J gave up 5 bases, with 11 bases separating them. The CDR3 totals 13 residues. The DNA for the CDR3 is TGTGCCAGCAGCCGACAACAGGGAACTGAAGCTTTCTTT. Its protein is CASSRQQGTEAFF. Complete variable domain (other parts from reference TRBV3-1 and TRBJ1-1): DTAVSQTPKYLVTQMGNDKSIKCEQNLGHDTMYWYKQDSKKFLKIMFSYNNKELIINETVPNRFSPKSPDKAHLNLHINSLELGDSAVYFCASSRQQGTEAFFGQGTRLTVV.

This clonotype has a handful of counts. This chain uses TRBV29-1 with TRBJ2-1; no clear D. Germline CDR1 SQVTM, CDR2 ANQGSEA. There are 9 residues in the CDR3. V was clipped by 4 bases and J by 9 bases, with 4 bases between them. The CDR3 DNA is TGCAGCGTTGCTGGTGAGCAGTTCTTC. Amino acids: CSVAGEQFF.

This clonotype was counted ten times or more. The chain has TRBV4-2 and TRBJ2-5, with 7 bases identical to TRBD2. J was trimmed by 5 bases and V by 3 bases; bases with no gene match: 6. CDR3 length equals 14 residues. Germline V gene data show CDR1 as LGHNA and CDR2 as YNFKEQ. The CDR3 DNA reads as TGTGCCAGCAGCCATGTGGGCGGGGGTGAGACCCAGTACTTC. Residues: CASSHVGGGETQYF.

This clonotype turned up a few times. This chain connects TRBV29-1 to TRBJ2-3; D is undetermined. The CDR3 is 13 residues long. The germline V gene encodes CDR1 SQVTM and CDR2 ANQGSEA. The CDR3 reads CTITSAVTDTQYF. In DNA, the CDR3 is TGCACCATAACCTCGGCAGTCACAGATACGCAGTATTTT.

CDR3 bases: TGTGCCAGCAGCTTAGAAAGGCAGGGGGCTAAGACCCAGTACTTC. Its translation is CASSLERQGAKTQYF. The chain is built from TRBV7-2 and TRBJ2-5; TRBD1 matches 8 bases. The CDR3 spans 15 residues. CDR1 SGHTA and CDR2 FQGNSA come from the germline V gene. J gave up 6 bases and V 1 base, and 7 bases lay outside the gene matches. The whole variable domain, remainder taken from reference TRBV7-2 and TRBJ2-5, is GAGVSQSPSNKVTEKGKDVELRCDPISGHTALYWYRQSLGQGLEFLIYFQGNSAPDKSGLPSDRFSAERTGGSVSTLTIQRTQQEDSAVYLCASSLERQGAKTQYFGPGTRLLVL.

The V gene is TRBV5-1, the J gene TRBJ2-3; no clear D. Germline V gene lookup returns CDR1 SGHRS and CDR2 YFSETQ. V dropped 0 bases and J dropped 2 bases, with 10 bases sitting between them. This CDR3 spans 15 amino acids. Written as DNA, the CDR3 is TGCGCCAGCAGCTTGGTTACTCCAAACACAGATACGCAGTATTTT. Translated, it gives CASSLVTPNTDTQYF.